This TCR beta chain was observed in a study of blood T cell repertoires in COVID-19. At the level of the study: Samples representing acute and convalescent COVID-19 were sourced from the United States, Italy and Spain.

Germline CDR1 MNHEY, CDR2 SMNVEV (reference sequence). The CDR3 sequence is 14 residues long. V was pared by 5 bases and J by 6 bases, with 16 bases between. TCRdb's table, derived via immunoSEQ multiplex PCR, lists solely in-frame clones and lacks some. This sample has approximately 58,000 clones, with 75% to 80% found just once. The sample consisted of peripheral blood. The source of this sequence is a man aged 70-80 years with active or convalescent COVID-19. The rearrangement links TRBV27 to TRBJ1-2; no firm D call. The CDR3 here is CASSPYPTVDGYTF. In DNA form, the CDR3 reads TGTGCCAGCAGTCCATACCCGACTGTAGATGGCTACACCTTC.